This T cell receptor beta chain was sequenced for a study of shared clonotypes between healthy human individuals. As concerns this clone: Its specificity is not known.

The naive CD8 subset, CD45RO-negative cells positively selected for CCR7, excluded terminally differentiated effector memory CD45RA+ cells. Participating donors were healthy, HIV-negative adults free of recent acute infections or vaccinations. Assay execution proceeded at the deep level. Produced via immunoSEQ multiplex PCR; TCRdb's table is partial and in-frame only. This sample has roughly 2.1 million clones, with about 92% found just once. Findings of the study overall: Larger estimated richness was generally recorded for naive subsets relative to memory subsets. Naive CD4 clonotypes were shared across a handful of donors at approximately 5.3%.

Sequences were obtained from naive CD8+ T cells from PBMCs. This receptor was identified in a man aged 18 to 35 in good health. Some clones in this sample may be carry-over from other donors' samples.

CDR3 region: CASSYFRGHDEQYF. CDR3 sequence (DNA): TGTGCCAGCAGTTACTTCAGGGGGCATGACGAGCAGTACTTC. This sequence joins TRBV6-5 and TRBJ2-7; 8 bases are shared with TRBD1. This CDR3 has 14 amino acids. Germline-derived CDR1 and CDR2 are MNHEY and SVGAGI. The ends lost 1 base at V and 5 bases at J; junction bases unmatched: 4.